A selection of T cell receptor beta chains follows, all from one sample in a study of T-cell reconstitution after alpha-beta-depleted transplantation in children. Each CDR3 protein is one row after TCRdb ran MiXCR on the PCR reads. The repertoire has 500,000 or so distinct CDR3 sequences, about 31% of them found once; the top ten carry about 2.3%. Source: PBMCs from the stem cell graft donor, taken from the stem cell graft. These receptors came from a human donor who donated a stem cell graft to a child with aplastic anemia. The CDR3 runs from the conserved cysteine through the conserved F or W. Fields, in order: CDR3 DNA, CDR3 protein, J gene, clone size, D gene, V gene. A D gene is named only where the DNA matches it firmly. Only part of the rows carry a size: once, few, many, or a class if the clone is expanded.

CDR3nt: TGTGCCAGCAGTTTCTGGCCGGTAAGCAATCAGCCCCAGCATTTT
CDR3aa: CASSFWPVSNQPQHF
j_gene: TRBJ1-5
abundance: few
d_gene: -
v_gene: TRBV12-3/TRBV12-4

CDR3nt: TGTGCCAGCAGTGGACAGCATGGCTACACCTTC
CDR3aa: CASSGQHGYTF
j_gene: TRBJ1-2
abundance: -
d_gene: -
v_gene: TRBV6-5

CDR3nt: TGTGCCAGTACCACGAATTGGGGGGAGGAAGCTTTCTTT
CDR3aa: CASTTNWGEEAFF
j_gene: TRBJ1-1
abundance: -
d_gene: -
v_gene: TRBV19

CDR3nt: TGTGCCAGCAGCGCGTTATACGTCACTGAAGCTTTCTTT
CDR3aa: CASSALYVTEAFF
j_gene: TRBJ1-1
abundance: few
d_gene: -
v_gene: TRBV7-2

CDR3nt: TGTGCCATCTCGACTAGCGGGAGAGTCCGGTACGAGCAGTACTTC
CDR3aa: CAISTSGRVRYEQYF
j_gene: TRBJ2-7
abundance: -
d_gene: TRBD2
v_gene: TRBV10-3

CDR3nt: TGTGCCAGCAGCCCCCGCAGGGGGGTGTTGACTGAAGCTTTCTTT
CDR3aa: CASSPRRGVLTEAFF
j_gene: TRBJ1-1
abundance: -
d_gene: TRBD1
v_gene: TRBV3-1

CDR3nt: TGTGCCAGCAGCTATAGGCGGGAGGTTCTCGCCGGGGAGCTGTTTTTT
CDR3aa: CASSYRREVLAGELFF
j_gene: TRBJ2-2
abundance: -
d_gene: TRBD2
v_gene: TRBV5-5

CDR3nt: TGCGCCAGCAGCCAAGACGGCCGACCCAATCAGCCCCAGCATTTT
CDR3aa: CASSQDGRPNQPQHF
j_gene: TRBJ1-5
abundance: few
d_gene: -
v_gene: TRBV4-3

CDR3nt: TGTGCCAGCAGAACAGGGATTAATAGCAATCAGCCCCAGCATTTT
CDR3aa: CASRTGINSNQPQHF
j_gene: TRBJ1-5
abundance: -
d_gene: -
v_gene: TRBV6-1

CDR3nt: TGTGCCAGCAGCCAAAGAACAGGGGATGGCTACACCTTC
CDR3aa: CASSQRTGDGYTF
j_gene: TRBJ1-2
abundance: few
d_gene: TRBD1
v_gene: TRBV7-2

CDR3nt: TGTGCCACCAGCAGAGGGGTGAACACCGGGGAGCTGTTTTTT
CDR3aa: CATSRGVNTGELFF
j_gene: TRBJ2-2
abundance: -
d_gene: -
v_gene: TRBV15

CDR3nt: TGCGCCAGCAGGGACGGGACTAGCGGGAGTCTGAATGAGCAGTTCTTC
CDR3aa: CASRDGTSGSLNEQFF
j_gene: TRBJ2-1
abundance: -
d_gene: TRBD2
v_gene: TRBV5-1

CDR3nt: TGTGCCAGCAGTTCAACCGCGGGACAGAACTATGGCTACACCTTC
CDR3aa: CASSSTAGQNYGYTF
j_gene: TRBJ1-2
abundance: -
d_gene: TRBD1
v_gene: TRBV27

CDR3nt: TGTGCCAGCAGCTCGGTCTTGTTCGGTGGTCGTGAAAAACTGTTTTTT
CDR3aa: CASSSVLFGGREKLFF
j_gene: TRBJ1-4
abundance: -
d_gene: -
v_gene: TRBV7-2

CDR3nt: TGTGCCAGCAGCCGCGACGGTATTAGAGGCTATGGCTACACCTTC
CDR3aa: CASSRDGIRGYGYTF
j_gene: TRBJ1-2
abundance: -
d_gene: -
v_gene: TRBV7-9

CDR3nt: TGTGCCAGCAGTTCGAGCGGGGCCACCTACAATGAGCAGTTCTTC
CDR3aa: CASSSSGATYNEQFF
j_gene: TRBJ2-1
abundance: few
d_gene: TRBD2
v_gene: TRBV12-3/TRBV12-4

CDR3nt: TGTGCCACCAGCAGAGATGGGCGCTATGGCTACACCTTC
CDR3aa: CATSRDGRYGYTF
j_gene: TRBJ1-2
abundance: -
d_gene: -
v_gene: TRBV15

CDR3nt: TGTGCCAGTAGTATACCGGGGCTGAGGGGGGCCAACGTCCTGACTTTC
CDR3aa: CASSIPGLRGANVLTF
j_gene: TRBJ2-6
abundance: few
d_gene: -
v_gene: TRBV19

CDR3nt: TGTGCCAGCAGCGTAGCTGGCAGGGTGAACACTGAAGCTTTCTTT
CDR3aa: CASSVAGRVNTEAFF
j_gene: TRBJ1-1
abundance: few
d_gene: -
v_gene: TRBV9

CDR3nt: TGTGCCAGCAGCGTAGGCAGGGATAGCTCCTACGAGCAGTACTTC
CDR3aa: CASSVGRDSSYEQYF
j_gene: TRBJ2-7
abundance: -
d_gene: -
v_gene: TRBV9

CDR3nt: TGCAGCGTTGCCCTGGCAGGGATCACTGAAGCTTTCTTT
CDR3aa: CSVALAGITEAFF
j_gene: TRBJ1-1
abundance: -
d_gene: -
v_gene: TRBV29-1

CDR3nt: TGCTGTGCTAGAGATGGACGTTCGGTATTGTACCAAGAGACCCAGTACTTC
CDR3aa: CCARDGRSVLYQETQYF
j_gene: TRBJ2-5
abundance: -
d_gene: -
v_gene: TRBV20-1

CDR3nt: TGTGCCAGCAGTGAAAACAGGGGTAGCAATCAGCCCCAGCATTTT
CDR3aa: CASSENRGSNQPQHF
j_gene: TRBJ1-5
abundance: -
d_gene: TRBD1
v_gene: TRBV12-3/TRBV12-4

CDR3nt: TGTGCCACGGAGACTAGCGGGAGGGACAATGAGCAGTTCTTC
CDR3aa: CATETSGRDNEQFF
j_gene: TRBJ2-1
abundance: -
d_gene: TRBD2
v_gene: TRBV24-1

CDR3nt: TGTGCCAGCAGTTTATCGAGCGGGATGGCCTACAATGAGCAGTTCTTC
CDR3aa: CASSLSSGMAYNEQFF
j_gene: TRBJ2-1
abundance: once
d_gene: TRBD2
v_gene: TRBV27

CDR3nt: TGTGCCAGCAGCCCGTCCCCAATCTTAACTAGCGGGAGTTACAATGAGCAGTTCTTC
CDR3aa: CASSPSPILTSGSYNEQFF
j_gene: TRBJ2-1
abundance: -
d_gene: TRBD2
v_gene: TRBV11-2

CDR3nt: TGTGCCAGCAGTGAAGCCGCGGGACAGGGGAATCAGCCCCAGCATTTT
CDR3aa: CASSEAAGQGNQPQHF
j_gene: TRBJ1-5
abundance: few
d_gene: TRBD1
v_gene: TRBV6-1

CDR3nt: TGTGCCAGCAGCTTAAGCCGAAATATAGGGGGGGAGACCCAGTACTTC
CDR3aa: CASSLSRNIGGETQYF
j_gene: TRBJ2-5
abundance: few
d_gene: -
v_gene: TRBV7-2

CDR3nt: TGTGCCAGCAGCTCTAGGGACAGGGGCTACTATGGCTACACCTTC
CDR3aa: CASSSRDRGYYGYTF
j_gene: TRBJ1-2
abundance: few
d_gene: TRBD1
v_gene: TRBV7-8

CDR3nt: TGTGCCAGCAGCTTGCTGGCGGGACTGAACACCGGGGAGCTGTTTTTT
CDR3aa: CASSLLAGLNTGELFF
j_gene: TRBJ2-2
abundance: few
d_gene: -
v_gene: TRBV5-4

CDR3nt: TGTGCCAGCAGCTTAGTGCCAGGGGATAACACCGGGGAGCTGTTTTTT
CDR3aa: CASSLVPGDNTGELFF
j_gene: TRBJ2-2
abundance: -
d_gene: -
v_gene: TRBV7-7

CDR3nt: TGTGCCAGCAGCTTGCTGTCAGGGGGCCAGAACACTGAAGCTTTCTTT
CDR3aa: CASSLLSGGQNTEAFF
j_gene: TRBJ1-1
abundance: once
d_gene: TRBD1
v_gene: TRBV5-6

CDR3nt: TGCAGTGCTTATGGGACTAGCGGGAGGATGAACAATGAGCAGTTCTTC
CDR3aa: CSAYGTSGRMNNEQFF
j_gene: TRBJ2-1
abundance: few
d_gene: TRBD2
v_gene: TRBV20-1

CDR3nt: TGTGCCAGCAGTTTATTGGGGACAGTAGAAGCTTTCTTT
CDR3aa: CASSLLGTVEAFF
j_gene: TRBJ1-1
abundance: -
d_gene: TRBD1
v_gene: TRBV27

CDR3nt: TGTGCCAGCAGCCGCACGGGACAGAGTAACTATGGCTACACCTTC
CDR3aa: CASSRTGQSNYGYTF
j_gene: TRBJ1-2
abundance: -
d_gene: TRBD1
v_gene: TRBV6-1

CDR3nt: TGTGCCAGCAGTTACATTAGCGGGAGTTCGCACAATGAGCAGTTCTTC
CDR3aa: CASSYISGSSHNEQFF
j_gene: TRBJ2-1
abundance: -
d_gene: TRBD2
v_gene: TRBV27

CDR3nt: TGCAGCGCAGACGCGGTGGGACAGGGGTTTAATGAGCAGTTCTTC
CDR3aa: CSADAVGQGFNEQFF
j_gene: TRBJ2-1
abundance: few
d_gene: TRBD1
v_gene: TRBV29-1

CDR3nt: TGTGCCAGCAGACCCGGGACTAGCGGTACCTACGAGCAGTACTTC
CDR3aa: CASRPGTSGTYEQYF
j_gene: TRBJ2-7
abundance: -
d_gene: TRBD2
v_gene: TRBV27

CDR3nt: TGCGCCAGCAGCCCCGGGACTAGCTTGGAGACCCAGTACTTC
CDR3aa: CASSPGTSLETQYF
j_gene: TRBJ2-5
abundance: -
d_gene: TRBD2
v_gene: TRBV5-1

CDR3nt: TGCGCCAGCAGCCTAACGGTGGCGGGAGTGACCAATGAGCAGTTCTTC
CDR3aa: CASSLTVAGVTNEQFF
j_gene: TRBJ2-1
abundance: -
d_gene: TRBD2
v_gene: TRBV5-1

CDR3nt: TGCAGCGCGTTCCTCGTGGGCAGCCTCGGCACAGATACGCAGTATTTT
CDR3aa: CSAFLVGSLGTDTQYF
j_gene: TRBJ2-3
abundance: many
d_gene: -
v_gene: TRBV29-1

CDR3nt: TGTGCCACCAGCAGGCCTCGACTGCTAAGGGGTGAAGCTTTCTTT
CDR3aa: CATSRPRLLRGEAFF
j_gene: TRBJ1-1
abundance: -
d_gene: -
v_gene: TRBV15

CDR3nt: TGCAGTGCTAGACAACTAGCGGGAGCGGGCGGGGAGCTGTTTTTT
CDR3aa: CSARQLAGAGGELFF
j_gene: TRBJ2-2
abundance: -
d_gene: TRBD2
v_gene: TRBV20-1

CDR3nt: TGCGCCAGCAGCTTGGGACAGGGCGGCACCGGGGAGCTGTTTTTT
CDR3aa: CASSLGQGGTGELFF
j_gene: TRBJ2-2
abundance: many
d_gene: TRBD1
v_gene: TRBV5-1

CDR3nt: TGTGCCAGCAGCCGGAAGTCCGGGACTAGCGGTTCCCCCACAGATACGCAGTATTTT
CDR3aa: CASSRKSGTSGSPTDTQYF
j_gene: TRBJ2-3
abundance: -
d_gene: TRBD2
v_gene: TRBV11-2

CDR3nt: TGCAGTGCGATAGAGCTAGCGGGGTCCTACAATGAGCAGTTCTTC
CDR3aa: CSAIELAGSYNEQFF
j_gene: TRBJ2-1
abundance: few
d_gene: TRBD2
v_gene: TRBV20-1

CDR3nt: TGCAGTGCTAGAGGTGGGGGGGACTATGGCTACACCTTC
CDR3aa: CSARGGGDYGYTF
j_gene: TRBJ1-2
abundance: -
d_gene: -
v_gene: TRBV20-1

CDR3nt: TGTGCCTGGACCACGACCAGGGTCACAGATGGCTACACCTTC
CDR3aa: CAWTTTRVTDGYTF
j_gene: TRBJ1-2
abundance: -
d_gene: -
v_gene: TRBV30

CDR3nt: TGTGCCAGCAGCCAAGACGGGACTAGCGGGAGTGGTGAGCAGTTCTTC
CDR3aa: CASSQDGTSGSGEQFF
j_gene: TRBJ2-1
abundance: -
d_gene: TRBD2
v_gene: TRBV4-2

CDR3nt: TGTGCCACCAGCAGCAGGATTGTCTACAATGAGCAGTTCTTC
CDR3aa: CATSSRIVYNEQFF
j_gene: TRBJ2-1
abundance: -
d_gene: -
v_gene: TRBV15